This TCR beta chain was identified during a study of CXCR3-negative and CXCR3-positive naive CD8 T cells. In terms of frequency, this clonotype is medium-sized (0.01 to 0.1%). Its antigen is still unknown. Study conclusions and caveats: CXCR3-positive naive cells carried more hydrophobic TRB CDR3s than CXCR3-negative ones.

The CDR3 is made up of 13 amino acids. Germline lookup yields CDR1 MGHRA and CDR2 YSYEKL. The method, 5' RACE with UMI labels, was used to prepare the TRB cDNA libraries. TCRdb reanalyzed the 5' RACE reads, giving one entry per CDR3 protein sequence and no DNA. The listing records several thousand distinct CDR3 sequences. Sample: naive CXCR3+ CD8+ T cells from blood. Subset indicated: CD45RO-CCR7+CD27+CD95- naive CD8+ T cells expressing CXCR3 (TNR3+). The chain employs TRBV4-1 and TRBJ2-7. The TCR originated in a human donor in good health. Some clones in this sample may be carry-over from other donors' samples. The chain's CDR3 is CASSPGPSGRQYF.